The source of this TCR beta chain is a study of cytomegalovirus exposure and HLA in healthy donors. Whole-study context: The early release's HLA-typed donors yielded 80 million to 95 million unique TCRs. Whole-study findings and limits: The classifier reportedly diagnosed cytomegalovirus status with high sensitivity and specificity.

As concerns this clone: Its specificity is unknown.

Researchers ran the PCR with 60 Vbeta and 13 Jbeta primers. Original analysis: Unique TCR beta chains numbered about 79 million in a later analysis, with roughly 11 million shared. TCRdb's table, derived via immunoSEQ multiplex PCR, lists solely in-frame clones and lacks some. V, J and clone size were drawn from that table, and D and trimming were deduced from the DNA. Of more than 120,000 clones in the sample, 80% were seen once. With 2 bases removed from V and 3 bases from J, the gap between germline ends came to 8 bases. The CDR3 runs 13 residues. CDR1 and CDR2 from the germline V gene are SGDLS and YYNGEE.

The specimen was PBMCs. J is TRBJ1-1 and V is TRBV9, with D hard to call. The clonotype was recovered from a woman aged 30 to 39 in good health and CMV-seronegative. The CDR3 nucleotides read TGTGCCAGCAGCGTCTATGAGGACACTGAAGCTTTCTTT. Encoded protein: CASSVYEDTEAFF.